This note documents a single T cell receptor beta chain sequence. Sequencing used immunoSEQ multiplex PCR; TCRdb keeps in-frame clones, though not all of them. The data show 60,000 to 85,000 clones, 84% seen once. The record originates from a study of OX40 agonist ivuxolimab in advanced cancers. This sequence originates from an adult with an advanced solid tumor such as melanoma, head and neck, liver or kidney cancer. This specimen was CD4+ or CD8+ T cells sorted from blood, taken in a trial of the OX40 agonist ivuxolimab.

CDR3 in amino acids: CAWTLRGLYNEQFF. Here the CDR3 DNA reads TGTGCCTGGACTCTACGGGGGCTCTACAATGAGCAGTTCTTC. The chain links TRBV30 to TRBJ2-1; D assignment may be TRBD1 or TRBD2 (6 bases each). V lost 4 bases, J lost 3 bases, and 13 bases lay in between. Germline CDR1 GTSNPN, CDR2 SVGIG (reference sequence). CDR3 length: 14 residues.